A selection of T cell receptor beta chains follows, all from one sample in a study of cytomegalovirus exposure and HLA in healthy donors. TCRdb keeps only in-frame clones here, not all; method: immunoSEQ multiplex PCR. The sample lists about 160,000 clones, approximately 87% seen once, with approximately 5% in the top ten. The specimen sequenced was PBMCs. The receptors shown here come from a woman aged 25 to 45 in good health and CMV-seronegative. Both conserved end residues are part of each CDR3. D genes are given only for firm matches. Clone size is stated in some rows and not others, as once, few, many or a class when expanded.

d_call	v_call	j_call	clone_size	cdr3_nt	cdr3_aa
TRBD1	TRBV5-6	TRBJ2-2	.	TGTGCCAGCAGCCCCCAAGGGGGACAGGGGGAGCTGTTTTTT	CASSPQGGQGELFF
TRBD1	TRBV28	TRBJ2-7	.	TGTGCCAGCAGTTTCACAGGACAGGGGTACGAGCAGTACTTC	CASSFTGQGYEQYF
TRBD1	TRBV6-5	TRBJ2-5	.	TGTGCCAGCAGTCAAGGGACAGCCCAAGAGACCCAGTACTTC	CASSQGTAQETQYF
.	TRBV27	TRBJ2-7	.	TGTGCCAGCAGTTTAGTCCGTCTGGACGGCGAGCAGTACTTC	CASSLVRLDGEQYF
.	TRBV6-6	TRBJ1-1	once	TGTGCCAGCAGTTACTCTCGGAACACTGAAGCTTTCTTT	CASSYSRNTEAFF
.	TRBV10-3	TRBJ2-3	.	TGTGCCATCAGTGGAATTTGGGGGGCCGGGACAGATACGCAGTATTTT	CAISGIWGAGTDTQYF
.	TRBV19	TRBJ1-5	few	TGTGCCAGTAGTATTTTGTCGGCAGACAGCAATCAGCCCCAGCATTTT	CASSILSADSNQPQHF
.	TRBV2	TRBJ1-5	.	TGTGCCAGCAGGCAGGGTCTTGGTCAGCCCCAGCATTTT	CASRQGLGQPQHF
TRBD2	TRBV5-4	TRBJ2-6	medium-sized	TGTGCCAGCAGCTTGGCGACTAGCGGATCTGGGGCCAACGTCCTGACTTTC	CASSLATSGSGANVLTF
.	TRBV19	TRBJ2-6	.	TGTGCCAGTAGTATGGAGGGTCTTGGCTCTGGGGCCAACGTCCTGACTTTC	CASSMEGLGSGANVLTF
.	TRBV19	TRBJ2-5	once	TGTGCCAGTAGAGGGCTCGGTCAAGAGACCCAGTACTTC	CASRGLGQETQYF
.	TRBV7-9	TRBJ2-7	.	TGTGCCAGCAGCTTGAAGGACGGAACCTACGAGCAGTACTTC	CASSLKDGTYEQYF
.	TRBV4-3	TRBJ1-2	.	TGCGCCAGCAGCCAAGTCTCCGGGACGAAATATGGCTACACCTTC	CASSQVSGTKYGYTF
.	TRBV5-1	TRBJ2-5	.	TGCGCCAGCAGCTTGGCTGGGAGCCGAGAGACCCAGTACTTC	CASSLAGSRETQYF
TRBD1	TRBV18	TRBJ2-5	.	TGTGCCAGCTCACCGCAACAGGGGGCTGGTGAGACCCAGTACTTC	CASSPQQGAGETQYF
TRBD1	TRBV2	TRBJ1-1	.	TGTGCCAGCAGTGAAGCGCGGGGTACAGGGGCTGAAGCTTTCTTT	CASSEARGTGAEAFF
.	TRBV28	TRBJ1-2	once	TGTGCCAGCACTGATGACGGAGGCTACACCTTC	CASTDDGGYTF
.	TRBV7-9	TRBJ1-5	.	TGTGCCAGCAGCCCACTCGTAGGGGATCAGCCCCAGCATTTT	CASSPLVGDQPQHF
.	TRBV6-5	TRBJ1-1	.	TGTGCCAGCAGTTTGGGACGGTCGGGCGGCACTGAAGCTTTCTTT	CASSLGRSGGTEAFF
.	TRBV27	TRBJ2-1	once	TGTGCCAGCAGTCCCGGGTACAATGAGCAGTTCTTC	CASSPGYNEQFF
.	TRBV4-1	TRBJ2-2	.	TGCGCCAGCAGCCGCTTCGGTGGGCAGGGGAACACCGGGGAGCTGTTTTTT	CASSRFGGQGNTGELFF
.	TRBV7-9	TRBJ1-6	.	TGTGCCAGCAGCTTATTAGGAAACGCTGATAATTCACCCCTCCACTTT	CASSLLGNADNSPLHF
TRBD1	TRBV19	TRBJ1-2	.	TGTGCCAGTAGTAGGGACAGCCTCCGTGGCTACACCTTC	CASSRDSLRGYTF
TRBD1	TRBV6-1	TRBJ2-1	.	TGTGCCAGCGGGGGAGGACAGGGTGCCTACAATGAGCAGTTCTTC	CASGGGQGAYNEQFF
.	TRBV27	TRBJ1-4	.	TGTGCCAGCAGTTCAAGGACGGGGAGAGGAGAAAAACTGTTTTTT	CASSSRTGRGEKLFF
TRBD1	TRBV4-3	TRBJ2-7	.	TGCGCCAGCAGCCTCAGGACAGGCGTTAACGACGAGCAGTACTTC	CASSLRTGVNDEQYF
TRBD1	TRBV5-4	TRBJ1-2	.	TGTGCCAGCAGCTATCCTGGACAGGGCGCCCTTGATGGCTATGGCTACACCTTC	CASSYPGQGALDGYGYTF
TRBD2	TRBV11-2	TRBJ2-7	.	TGTGCCAGCAGCCCCCTGGCGGGAGGGCCACGGGAGCAGTACTTC	CASSPLAGGPREQYF
TRBD2	TRBV27	TRBJ2-1	.	TGTGCCAGCAGTTCACTAGCGGAATACAATGAGCAGTTCTTC	CASSSLAEYNEQFF
.	TRBV2	TRBJ1-4	.	TGTGCCAGCAGTGAAACGGGGGGAGAAAAACTGTTTTTT	CASSETGGEKLFF
.	TRBV4-3	TRBJ1-1	.	TGCGCCAGCAGCCGGGATGTCGTCCGCTTTGAAGCTTTCTTT	CASSRDVVRFEAFF
.	TRBV5-1	TRBJ1-1	.	TGCGCCAGCAGCTCGGGGGTTTCGGGGAACACTGAAGCTTTCTTT	CASSSGVSGNTEAFF
TRBD2	TRBV10-2	TRBJ2-7	many	TGCGCCAGCAGTGTACTAGCGGGTCCCCCCGGGGAGCAGTACTTC	CASSVLAGPPGEQYF
TRBD2	TRBV4-1	TRBJ2-3	.	TGCGCCAGCAGCGACGCGGGGGGCACAGATACGCAGTATTTT	CASSDAGGTDTQYF
.	TRBV5-4	TRBJ2-2	few	TGTGCCAGCAGCTTGGCAAGGGGAGTCGGGGAGCTGTTTTTT	CASSLARGVGELFF
.	TRBV4-3	TRBJ1-5	.	TGCGCCAGCAGCAATACCTTCCCCAATCAGCCCCAGCATTTT	CASSNTFPNQPQHF
.	TRBV11-2	TRBJ1-6	once	TGTGCCAGCAGCTTAAACTCAGGGGTGAATAATTCACCCCTCCACTTT	CASSLNSGVNNSPLHF
.	TRBV4-3	TRBJ2-1	.	TGCGCCAGCAGCCAAGACAGGACCAGCTCCTACAATGAGCAGTTCTTC	CASSQDRTSSYNEQFF
TRBD1	TRBV4-3	TRBJ1-3	once	TGCGCCAGCAGCCAACACCGTGGCGGGACAGGGCCTGGAAACACCATATATTTT	CASSQHRGGTGPGNTIYF
.	TRBV2	TRBJ1-2	.	TGTGCCAGCGTACAGGAAGCTAACTATGGCTACACCTTC	CASVQEANYGYTF
TRBD2	TRBV19	TRBJ2-7	.	TGTGCCAGTAGTATCGGGACTAGCGGGGGGGCCTACGAGCAGTACTTC	CASSIGTSGGAYEQYF
.	TRBV2	TRBJ1-6	few	TGTGCCAGCACATGGAGAGGGAATTCACCCCTCCACTTT	CASTWRGNSPLHF
TRBD1	TRBV19	TRBJ1-1	.	TGTGCCAGTAGCTCCACGGGACAGGGGGCCGGGACCACTGAAGCTTTCTTT	CASSSTGQGAGTTEAFF
.	TRBV7-9	TRBJ2-5	few	TGTGCCAGCAGCTTAGGGCGGGAGACCCAGTACTTC	CASSLGRETQYF
.	TRBV25-1	TRBJ1-2	few	TGTGCCAGCAGTTCTCTCGGGACCGGCTACACCTTC	CASSSLGTGYTF
TRBD1	TRBV29-1	TRBJ1-1	once	TGCAGCGTCGGGACAGTACTAAACACTGAAGCTTTCTTT	CSVGTVLNTEAFF
TRBD2	TRBV7-9	TRBJ2-1	.	TGTGCCAGCGAAAACCTCGGGAGGGGGTATGGTGAGCAGTTCTTC	CASENLGRGYGEQFF
.	TRBV7-3	TRBJ2-1	.	TGTGCCAGCAGCTTATCCGATTACGGGAACAATGAGCAGTTCTTC	CASSLSDYGNNEQFF
.	TRBV27	TRBJ1-5	.	TGTGCCAGCAGTTTAGCATCGGGGCACAATCAGCCCCAGCATTTT	CASSLASGHNQPQHF
.	TRBV4-1	TRBJ2-7	.	TGCGCCAGCAGCGTACGGGACACCGAATACGAGCAGTACTTC	CASSVRDTEYEQYF
TRBD2	TRBV28	TRBJ2-5	.	TGTGCCAGCAGTTTAGGGTCGACCATGGGCGGGGGGGCCAGAGAGACCCAGTACTTC	CASSLGSTMGGGARETQYF
TRBD2	TRBV6-1	TRBJ2-3	.	TGTGCCAGCAGTGAAGTACTAGCGGAAACTTCTAGCACAGATACGCAGTATTTT	CASSEVLAETSSTDTQYF
TRBD1	TRBV5-1	TRBJ2-3	.	TGCGCCAGCAGCAGGTGGACAGGGGGCCTGTCAGATACGCAGTATTTT	CASSRWTGGLSDTQYF
.	TRBV6-1	TRBJ1-5	.	TGTGCCAGCAGTGAAATGAGAGGCCTCGAGCCCCAGCATTTT	CASSEMRGLEPQHF
.	TRBV4-1	TRBJ2-1	.	TGCGCCAGCAGCCAATCGTCCCGGGGGAGCTCCTACAATGAGCAGTTCTTC	CASSQSSRGSSYNEQFF